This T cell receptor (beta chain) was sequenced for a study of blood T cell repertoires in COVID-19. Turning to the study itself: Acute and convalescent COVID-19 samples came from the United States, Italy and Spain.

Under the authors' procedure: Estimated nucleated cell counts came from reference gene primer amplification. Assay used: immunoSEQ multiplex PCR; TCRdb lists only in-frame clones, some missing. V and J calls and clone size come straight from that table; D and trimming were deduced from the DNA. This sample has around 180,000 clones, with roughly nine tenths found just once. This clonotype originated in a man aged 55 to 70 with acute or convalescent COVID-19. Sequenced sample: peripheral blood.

CDR3 amino acids: CASSLGTGVGEAFF. The CDR3 nucleotides read TGTGCCAGCAGCCTAGGGACAGGGGTTGGTGAAGCTTTCTTT. The chain employs TRBV3-1 (or the pseudogene TRBV3-2) and TRBJ1-1; 10 nucleotides match TRBD1. CDR1 is LGHDT and CDR2 is YNNKEL in the germline V gene (reference sequence). V shed 4 bases, J shed 7 bases, and the junction held 6 bases outside the gene matches. This CDR3 is built from 14 residues.